The clone carrying this TCR beta chain has a count of ten or more. No antigen is known for it. The CDR3 covers 15 residues. CDR1 and CDR2 (germline): SGDLS, YYNGEE. J gave up 4 bases and V 3 bases, and 7 bases lay outside the gene matches. TCRdb itself ran the 5' RACE reads through MiXCR, one entry per CDR3 protein. The sample gives tens of thousands of distinct CDR3 sequences, 7.1% of which show up once; about 33% is in the top ten. This record comes from a study of T cells after yellow fever vaccination. Study overall: The fractions with low cell numbers were processed using SMART-Seq v4 Ultra Low Input. Study-wide points: On re-exposure, the response was weaker but peaked faster, at day 5 versus 15. Subsequent to the booster, the majority of primary-vaccination clones reappeared (around 96% CD4, around 85% CD8).

The source material was CD8+ T cells sorted from PBMCs, sampled roughly 5 days after the first yellow fever vaccination. This TCR was sampled from a young man who received the YFV17D yellow fever vaccine. The chain carries TRBV9 and TRBJ2-7, with 10 bases aligning to TRBD2. DNA of the CDR3: TGTGCCAGCAGCGCCTATAGCGGGGGGATTTACGAGCAGTACTTC. It specifies CASSAYSGGIYEQYF.